This T cell receptor beta chain was sequenced during a study of Tregs in tolerant kidney transplant recipients. The V end was cut by 0 bases, the J end by 9 bases, with 11 bases between. CDR3 length: 13 residues. The germline gives CDR1 SGHAT, CDR2 FQNNGV. Assay used: immunoSEQ multiplex PCR; TCRdb lists only in-frame clones, some missing. Among hundreds of thousands of clones listed, 80% to 85% were seen once. CD4+CD25+CD127- Tregs, CD4+CD25- non-Tregs, CD4 and CD8 cells were sorted. The sample taken for sequencing was CD4+ T cells from blood. The receptor comes from a human donor in good health. The rearrangement links TRBV11-2 to TRBJ1-1, with unresolved D. The CDR3 nucleotides read TGTGCCAGCAGCTTAGATCGGGAGGGTAAAGCTTTCTTT. Amino acid sequence: CASSLDREGKAFF. Drawing the rest from reference TRBV11-2 and TRBJ1-1, the complete variable domain is EAGVAQSPRYKIIEKRQSVAFWCNPISGHATLYWYQQILGQGPKLLIQFQNNGVVDDSQLPKDRFSAERLKGVDSTLKIQPAKLEDSAVYLCASSLDREGKAFFGQGTRLTVV.